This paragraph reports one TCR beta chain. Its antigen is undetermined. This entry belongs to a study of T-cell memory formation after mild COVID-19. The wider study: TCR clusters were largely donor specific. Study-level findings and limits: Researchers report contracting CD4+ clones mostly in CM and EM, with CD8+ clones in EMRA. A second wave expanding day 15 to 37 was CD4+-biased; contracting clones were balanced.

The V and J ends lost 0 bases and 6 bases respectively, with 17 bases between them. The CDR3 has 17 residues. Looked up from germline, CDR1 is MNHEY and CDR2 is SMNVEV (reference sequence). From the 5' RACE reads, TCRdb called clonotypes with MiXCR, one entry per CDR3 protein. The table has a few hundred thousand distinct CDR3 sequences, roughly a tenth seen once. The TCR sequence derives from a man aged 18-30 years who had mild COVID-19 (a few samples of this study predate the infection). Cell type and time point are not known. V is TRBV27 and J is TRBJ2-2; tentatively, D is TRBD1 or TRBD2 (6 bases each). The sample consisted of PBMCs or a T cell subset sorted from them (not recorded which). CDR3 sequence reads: CASSLSRWGASAGELFF. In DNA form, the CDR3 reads TGTGCCAGCAGTTTATCGCGTTGGGGGGCGAGCGCCGGGGAGCTGTTTTTT.